Below are 10 T cell receptor beta chains sequenced from a single sample in a study of breast tumors, draining lymph nodes, adjacent tissues. TCRdb reanalysed the multiplex PCR reads using MiXCR and keeps one entry per CDR3 protein. The profile shows tens of thousands of distinct CDR3 sequences, approximately 30% of them singletons. Axillary draining lymph nodes of breast cancer patients supplied the node samples. The sequenced sample was axillary lymph node tissue. The receptors derive from a female donor with breast cancer. Some clones in this sample may be carry-over from other donors' samples.

This clonotype was counted ten times or more. The CDR3 coding sequence is TGTGCTAGTGGTGCTTCAGGTCTCTCTGGAAACACCATATATTTT. Protein: CASGASGLSGNTIYF. The rearrangement uses TRBV12-5 and TRBJ1-3; D uncertain. The CDR3 loop spans 15 amino acids. Trimming left V 5 bases short and J 0 bases short, with 11 bases between. CDR1 and CDR2 (germline): LGHNT, FRNRAP.

The V gene is TRBV5-1, the J gene TRBJ2-6, with D perhaps matching TRBD1 or TRBD2 (5 bases each). The CDR3 spans 14 residues. The ends were cut back, 3 bases at V and 3 bases at J, with 7 bases in the middle. The germline gives CDR1 SGHRS, CDR2 YFSETQ. CDR3 in DNA: TGCGCCAGCAGCTGGGACCTTGGGGCCAACGTCCTGACTTTC. It translates to CASSWDLGANVLTF. Full variable domain (outside the CDR3, taken from reference TRBV5-1 and TRBJ2-6): KAGVTQTPRYLIKTRGQQVTLSCSPISGHRSVSWYQQTPGQGLQFLFEYFSETQRNKGNFPGRFSGRQFSNSRSEMNVSTLELGDSALYLCASSWDLGANVLTFGAGSRLTVL.

To note about this clonotype: This may arise from a read error, as a much more abundant clone is one base away. V gene TRBV30 combines with J gene TRBJ2-1, with 10 bases that match TRBD2. V gave up 2 bases and J gave up 15 bases; unmatched junction bases: 4. The CDR3 contains 11 residues. CDR1 is GTSNPN, CDR2 SVGIG, per germline (reference sequence). This CDR3 reads CAWSFSSGRFF. CDR3 in DNA: TGTGCCTGGAGTTTTTCTAGCGGGAGGTTCTTC.

About this clonotype: The junction departs from germline at one end; a sequencing error may be responsible. The chain combines TRBV11-1 with TRBJ2-2; the D is unclear. Germline lookup yields CDR1 SGHAT and CDR2 FQDESV (reference sequence). The CDR3 loop spans 14 amino acids. DNA for the CDR3: TGCGCCAGCAGCACTCAAAGGGCCGCCGGGGAGCTGTTTTTT. This gives the protein CASSTQRAAGELFF.

The V gene is TRBV2, the J gene TRBJ2-1; D is unresolved. The CDR3 contains 14 residues. Germline CDR1 is SNHLY and CDR2 is FYNNEI. Trimming took 2 bases from V and 0 from J, leaving 5 bases between them. CDR3: CASSELVSYNEQFF. The DNA for the CDR3 is TGTGCCAGCAGTGAATTGGTCTCCTACAATGAGCAGTTCTTC.

Ten or more counts support this clonotype. The rearrangement uses TRBV9 and TRBJ1-4; the match to TRBD1 covers 11 bases. Trimming cost V 4 bases and J 7 bases; bases outside gene matches: 6. CDR3 length: 15 residues. Germline V gene lookup returns CDR1 SGDLS and CDR2 YYNGEE. The CDR3 is CASSPRTGGFEKLFF. For the CDR3, the DNA is TGTGCCAGCAGCCCACGGACAGGGGGCTTTGAAAAACTGTTTTTT. The full variable domain, with the rest looked up from reference TRBV9 and TRBJ1-4, is DSGVTQTPKHLITATGQRVTLRCSPRSGDLSVYWYQQSLDQGLQFLIQYYNGEERAKGNILERFSAQQFPDLHSELNLSSLELGDSALYFCASSPRTGGFEKLFFGSGTQLSVL.

This clonotype was recorded at least ten times. Possible read error: a much larger clone is one base away. The chain carries TRBV12-3 or TRBV12-4 and TRBJ2-6; TRBD1 aligns across 7 bases. With V trimmed by 3 bases and J by 2 bases, 1 base remained unmatched. The CDR3 runs 15 residues. The CDR3 spells CASSFTGAGANVLTF. DNA for the CDR3: TGTGCCAGCAGTTTCACAGGGGCTGGGGCCAACGTCCTGACTTTC.

This clonotype was observed a few times. The chain is built from TRBV27 and TRBJ2-4; the match to TRBD2 covers 8 bases. The V and J ends lost 6 bases and 1 base, in that order; junction bases with no gene match: 8. The CDR3 length is 16 residues. Germline CDR1 and CDR2: MNHEY and SMNVEV (reference sequence). The CDR3: CASREAGAGAKNIQYF. CDR3 coding DNA: TGTGCCAGCAGGGAAGCGGGAGCTGGGGCCAAAAACATTCAGTACTTC.

Notes on this clonotype: A read error may explain this, as a much larger clone is one base away. The CDR3 end shows no conserved phenylalanine or tryptophan, and so a read error is likely. This chain's CDR3 is CASSPTISGELFS. The CDR3 DNA reads TGTGCCAGTAGCCCGACAATTTCCGGGGAGCTGTTTTCT. The chain links TRBV19 to TRBJ2-2; no clear D. Germline V lookup: CDR1 LNHDA, CDR2 SQIVND (reference sequence). CDR3 length: 13 residues. Deletions cut 6 bases from V and 6 bases from J, with 11 bases between.

Comment on this clonotype: At one end, the junction sequence differs from germline, possibly due to a read error. V and J are TRBV5-5 and TRBJ2-7, with 9 bases that match TRBD2. Germline V gene sequence: CDR1 SGHKS, CDR2 YYEKEE (reference sequence). This CDR3 comprises 18 residues. The CDR3 DNA reads TGTGCCAGCAGTCAACACCCACCAGCGGGAGGCCTTTCCTGCGAGCAGTACTTC. Amino acid sequence: CASSQHPPAGGLSCEQYF.